This is a list of T cell receptor beta chains from one sample in a study of CD8 T cells in ankylosing spondylitis. TCRdb fed the 5' RACE reads into MiXCR, producing one record per CDR3 protein. The sample has around 210,000 distinct CDR3 sequences; 8% to 10% are singletons. Sequencing was carried out using blood, either unsorted or a sorted T cell fraction (not recorded which). The receptors here all came from a female donor with ankylosing spondylitis or in good health (not recorded which). Both conserved end residues are part of each CDR3. D genes are given only for firm matches. Where a row states a size, it is once, few, many or the class of an expanded clone; other rows omit it.

CDR3 DNA	CDR3 protein	V gene	D gene	J gene	clone size
TGTGCCAGCAGCTTACAAAAGGCCGAAGAGACCCAGTACTTC	CASSLQKAEETQYF	TRBV7-9	.	TRBJ2-5	.
TGTGCCAGCAGCCCCCGGGCGGGAGCCTACGAGCAGTACTTC	CASSPRAGAYEQYF	TRBV7-2	TRBD2	TRBJ2-7	many
TGTGCCAGCAGTTACCCCTTGGACAGGGCCTTCTATGGCTACACCTTC	CASSYPLDRAFYGYTF	TRBV6-2/TRBV6-3	TRBD1	TRBJ1-2	many
TGTGCCAGCAACCCTGACAGGGGAAACTATGGCTACACCTTC	CASNPDRGNYGYTF	TRBV5-6	TRBD1	TRBJ1-2	many
TGTGCCAGCAGTTTTCCGGGACTAGCGGCGGAGACCCAGTACTTC	CASSFPGLAAETQYF	TRBV6-2/TRBV6-3	TRBD2	TRBJ2-5	.
TGTGCCAGCAGCGTCGGCGGGTTGCGGCCCCAGCATTTT	CASSVGGLRPQHF	TRBV9	.	TRBJ1-5	many
TGTGCCAGCAGCTTGCGGGGTCCCATGAACACTGAAGCTTTCTTT	CASSLRGPMNTEAFF	TRBV7-9	.	TRBJ1-1	.
TGTGCCAGCAGATGGACAGGGGACCACGAGCAGTACTTC	CASRWTGDHEQYF	TRBV11-2	TRBD1	TRBJ2-7	many
TGCGCCAGCAGCTTGAGAACAGAGAGAAGCGGCTACACCTTC	CASSLRTERSGYTF	TRBV5-1	.	TRBJ1-2	many
TGTGCCAGCACGATAGCGGGAGGATACAATGAGCAGTTCTTC	CASTIAGGYNEQFF	TRBV18	TRBD2	TRBJ2-1	few
TGTGCCAGCAGTGGTCTCCTGAAGGGACAGCTGGGCCTGGGGCAGTACTTC	CASSGLLKGQLGLGQYF	TRBV25-1	TRBD1	TRBJ2-7	many
TGTGCCAGCGCCGCCGGGCGTGCAGATACGCAGTATTTT	CASAAGRADTQYF	TRBV6-1	.	TRBJ2-3	many
TGTGCCAGCAGGGACGCTCGCGGTGAAAAACTGTTTTTT	CASRDARGEKLFF	TRBV12-3/TRBV12-4	.	TRBJ1-4	many
TGCAGTGCTAGATCAACAGGGGTACGAACCTATAATTCACCCCTCCACTTT	CSARSTGVRTYNSPLHF	TRBV20-1	TRBD1	TRBJ1-6	many
TGTGCCAGCAGCCCCCAAAGGCAGCAAGAGACCCAGTACTTC	CASSPQRQQETQYF	TRBV7-2	.	TRBJ2-5	many
TGTGCCTGGAGTGAACCAGCGGGAGACGGTTCCTACGAGCAGTACTTC	CAWSEPAGDGSYEQYF	TRBV30	TRBD2	TRBJ2-7	few
TGCAGTGCTAGAGGTTTAGTCGGCTACGAGCAGTACTTC	CSARGLVGYEQYF	TRBV20-1	.	TRBJ2-7	many
TGTGCCATCTTGGGGGAGGGCTGTGCGAACACCGGGGAGCTGTTTTTT	CAILGEGCANTGELFF	TRBV15	TRBD2	TRBJ2-2	once
TGTGCCAGCAGCCCTAGCCTAGGGACAGGGGGCTTGGAGCAGTACTTC	CASSPSLGTGGLEQYF	TRBV7-2	TRBD1	TRBJ2-7	few
TGTGCCAGCAGTGAATCAGCGGGCTACTACAATGAGCAGTTCTTC	CASSESAGYYNEQFF	TRBV25-1	.	TRBJ2-1	.
TGCAGCTCTGGAATTGGCTACGAGCAGTACTTC	CSSGIGYEQYF	TRBV20-1	.	TRBJ2-7	many
TGCGCCAGCAGCTTTGGCCGGGAGAGAAGGGGGGAGCTGTTTTTT	CASSFGRERRGELFF	TRBV5-1	.	TRBJ2-2	many
TGTGCCAGCTCACCAGCCGGGGCCAACACTGAAGCTTTCTTT	CASSPAGANTEAFF	TRBV18	.	TRBJ1-1	many
TGTGCCAGCAGCCAAGGTCTTTGGTTCAATGGCTACACCTTC	CASSQGLWFNGYTF	TRBV3-1	.	TRBJ1-2	many
TGTGCCAGCAGCTTGGTGGGGGGGGCGCCTGGGGCCAACGTCCTGACTTTC	CASSLVGGAPGANVLTF	TRBV7-2	.	TRBJ2-6	many
TGCAGTGCTAGGCCCGAACAGGGGGCGGGCTATGGCTACACCTTC	CSARPEQGAGYGYTF	TRBV20-1	TRBD1	TRBJ1-2	many
TGTGCCAGCAGCCAAGGGGCGGGCTGGTTACAAGAGACCCAGTACTTC	CASSQGAGWLQETQYF	TRBV7-8	.	TRBJ2-5	.
TGTGCTAGTGGTTTAGGAGTTGGCCGGCCCCAGCATTTT	CASGLGVGRPQHF	TRBV12-5	.	TRBJ1-5	many
TGTGCCAGCAGTGTACGGGGACAATACAATGAGCAGTTCTTC	CASSVRGQYNEQFF	TRBV6-1	.	TRBJ2-1	many
TGTGCCAGCAGCCCAAACAGGGGTGGCACCGGGGAGCTGTTTTTT	CASSPNRGGTGELFF	TRBV11-1	TRBD1	TRBJ2-2	many
TGTGCCAGCAGCCAAGCAGGGACAGATAACTATGGCTACACCTTC	CASSQAGTDNYGYTF	TRBV3-1	TRBD1	TRBJ1-2	many
TGTGCCACCTCAACTGGGGGACAGGGGGTCTCCTACGAGCAGTACTTC	CATSTGGQGVSYEQYF	TRBV19	TRBD1	TRBJ2-7	many
TGCAGCGTTGAACCCAGCGGGAGTCCCTACGAGCAGTACTTC	CSVEPSGSPYEQYF	TRBV29-1	TRBD2	TRBJ2-7	many
TGCAGCGCCGAAGTTGGGTACAATGAGCAGTTCTTC	CSAEVGYNEQFF	TRBV29-1	.	TRBJ2-1	many
TGTGCCAGCAGTCCTAGCGGGATTGAGCAGTTCTTC	CASSPSGIEQFF	TRBV25-1	TRBD2	TRBJ2-1	many
TGCGCCAGCAGGGGGAACATGAACACTGAAGCTTTCTTT	CASRGNMNTEAFF	TRBV5-1	.	TRBJ1-1	many
TGTGCCAGCAGCGTAGGGAGGGACAGGGGTTATACGTTGAATGAGCAGTTCTTC	CASSVGRDRGYTLNEQFF	TRBV9	TRBD1	TRBJ2-1	many
TGTGCCAGCAGCTTCGACGGGAGGAGGTTTGATACGCAGTATTTT	CASSFDGRRFDTQYF	TRBV11-2	TRBD2	TRBJ2-3	.
TGTGCCAGCAGCTCAGACGGGAGGGATACGCAGTATTTT	CASSSDGRDTQYF	TRBV13	TRBD2	TRBJ2-3	many
TGCGCCAGCAGCTTCACGGGCGAGCAGTACTTC	CASSFTGEQYF	TRBV5-1	.	TRBJ2-7	many
TGTGCCAGCACCAACGGGGGGACCCCACTAGAGCAGTTCTTC	CASTNGGTPLEQFF	TRBV6-2/TRBV6-3	TRBD2	TRBJ2-1	many
TGCGCCAGCAGCTTGACCCTACAGGGAGGGTACACTGAAGCTTTCTTT	CASSLTLQGGYTEAFF	TRBV5-1	.	TRBJ1-1	many
TGCAGTGCGATGCCCATCCCCCGAGGAGGCGAGCAGTACTTC	CSAMPIPRGGEQYF	TRBV20-1	.	TRBJ2-7	many
TGCAGTGCTAGACGCCGATTCACCTACGAGCAGTACTTC	CSARRRFTYEQYF	TRBV20-1	.	TRBJ2-7	.
TGTGCCACCAGTGTAACAGATACGCAGTATTTT	CATSVTDTQYF	TRBV24-1	.	TRBJ2-3	.
TGTGCCAGCAGCTCCGGGCCAGATAATTCACCCCTCCACTTT	CASSSGPDNSPLHF	TRBV5-4	.	TRBJ1-6	many
TGTGCCAGCAGTCCAAACCTGGGGGTTAATGGCTACACCTTC	CASSPNLGVNGYTF	TRBV12-3/TRBV12-4	.	TRBJ1-2	many
TGCGCCAGCAGTCAACGGCCCGGTCCCGGCTCCTACGAGCAGTACTTC	CASSQRPGPGSYEQYF	TRBV23-1	.	TRBJ2-7	few
TGTGCCAGCAGGGGACGGGACAGCCACCCAAAGACCCAGTACTTC	CASRGRDSHPKTQYF	TRBV6-2/TRBV6-3	TRBD1	TRBJ2-5	many
TGTGCCAGCAGTTCAAGGAGGGCCTACGAGCAGTACTTC	CASSSRRAYEQYF	TRBV12-3/TRBV12-4	.	TRBJ2-7	many
TGCAGCGTTGACCGCAGAGTCGATGAGCAGTTCTTC	CSVDRRVDEQFF	TRBV29-1	.	TRBJ2-1	many
TGTGCCAGCAGCGTCGGGACTACCTCCTACAATGAGCAGTTCTTC	CASSVGTTSYNEQFF	TRBV9	TRBD2	TRBJ2-1	many
TGTGCCACCAGCAGAGATCTAGCGGCCTACGAGCAGTACTTC	CATSRDLAAYEQYF	TRBV15	TRBD2	TRBJ2-7	many
TGTGCCAGCAGCCGATGGGACAGGGAAGCTTTCTTT	CASSRWDREAFF	TRBV6-2/TRBV6-3	TRBD1	TRBJ1-1	.
TGTGCCAGCCCGCTAGCGGGAGTGTTCTCTGGGGCCAACGTCCTGACTTTC	CASPLAGVFSGANVLTF	TRBV7-2	TRBD2	TRBJ2-6	.
TGTGCCAGCAGTTACCCCGATGTCAGGGACGAGCAGTACTTC	CASSYPDVRDEQYF	TRBV6-2/TRBV6-3	.	TRBJ2-7	many
TGTGCCAGCAGCGTAGGGCAGAGAGAAACCCGGACCTACGAGCAGTACTTC	CASSVGQRETRTYEQYF	TRBV9	.	TRBJ2-7	.
TGCGCCAGCAGCTGGTCGTGGGAACGCACAGATACGCAGTATTTT	CASSWSWERTDTQYF	TRBV5-1	.	TRBJ2-3	many
TGTGCCAGCAGAAGGTCCGGGAGGAGCTCCTACAATGAGCAGTTCTTC	CASRRSGRSSYNEQFF	TRBV2	TRBD2	TRBJ2-1	many
TGTGCCAGTAGTGCCGGGACAGGCAATGAAAAACTGTTTTTT	CASSAGTGNEKLFF	TRBV19	TRBD1	TRBJ1-4	many